This T cell receptor beta chain was captured in a study of cytomegalovirus exposure and HLA in healthy donors. Whole-study context: Some 85 million unique TCRs, all from HLA-typed donors, were included in an early release of the data. Study-wide results and caveats: Cytomegalovirus-associated status was assigned to more than 150 TCR beta chains. Prior analysis indicated that the majority of TCR beta V segments exhibited productivity approximately 90% or approximately 30% of the time.

The CDR3 contains 15 residues. Germline V lookup: CDR1 MDHEN, CDR2 SYDVKM. V lost 3 bases, J lost 12 bases, and 13 bases stayed unmatched. In the case of this clone: Its antigen is currently unknown.

In the PCR, 60 Vbeta and 13 Jbeta primers were used. Sequencing used immunoSEQ multiplex PCR; TCRdb keeps in-frame clones, though not all of them. The data hold about 120,000 clones, with around 80% observed a single time. The TCR originated in a man aged 25-45 years in good health and CMV-seronegative. The sample comprised PBMCs. The chain employs TRBV28 and TRBJ2-1; TRBD2 matches 8 bases. The CDR3 region is CASSLVAGGTRGQFF. The CDR3 nucleotides read TGTGCCAGCAGTTTGGTGGCGGGGGGAACGCGGGGGCAGTTCTTC.